The present T cell receptor (beta chain) was sequenced within a study of Tregs in tolerant kidney transplant recipients. Study findings and constraints: This study did not directly address biological reproducibility. The small number of patients limits these findings pending further validation.

About this clone itself: As yet, its antigen is unknown.

Measured with immunoSEQ multiplex PCR; TCRdb has only the in-frame clones, and not every one. The sample holds fewer than 150,000 clones, around nine tenths seen once. There are 14 residues in the CDR3. Trimming cost V 1 base and J 5 bases, with 11 bases left between them. Per germline, CDR1 SEHNR and CDR2 FQNEAQ (reference sequence). Thawed PBMCs were FACS-sorted into unstimulated CD4+CD25+CD127- regulatory T cells, CD4+CD25- non-regulatory cells, CD4 and CD8 cells. The sample comprised CD4+ T cells from blood. This clonotype was obtained from a human donor in good health. This sequence joins TRBV7-9 and TRBJ1-2; D remains unclear. CDR3 DNA: TGTGCCAGCAGCTTAGAAGTGGGTTTGTATGGCTACACCTTC. It codes for CASSLEVGLYGYTF.